This entry is about one T cell receptor (beta chain). Its antigen is not identified. The data belong to a study of cytomegalovirus exposure and HLA in healthy donors. Overall study results and limits: In a later analysis, TCR beta V- and J-gene trimming was associated with a missense DCLRE1C variant. TCR sequences were mostly rare, though some public TCRs occurred in many donors. Sequencing had likely introduced a cluster of highly shared sequence variants as an artifact.

The donors gave bone marrow, and they were healthy. The PCR used 60 Vbeta and 13 Jbeta primers. TCRdb's copy holds only in-frame clones and misses some; the assay was immunoSEQ multiplex PCR. The sample shows 150,000 or so clones, 70% to 80% of them seen only once. With V trimmed by 3 bases and J by 1 base, 5 bases remained unmatched. The CDR3 spans 15 residues. The chain couples TRBV23-1 to TRBJ2-7; 8 bases fit TRBD2. TRBV23-1 is flagged as an ORF with uncertain function. Sequencing was done on a sample of PBMCs. This TCR was recovered from a man under 40 in good health and CMV-seronegative. The CDR3 DNA is TGCGCCAGCAGTCACCCCGGGGGGGATTCCTACGAGCAGTACTTC. Translation gives CASSHPGGDSYEQYF.